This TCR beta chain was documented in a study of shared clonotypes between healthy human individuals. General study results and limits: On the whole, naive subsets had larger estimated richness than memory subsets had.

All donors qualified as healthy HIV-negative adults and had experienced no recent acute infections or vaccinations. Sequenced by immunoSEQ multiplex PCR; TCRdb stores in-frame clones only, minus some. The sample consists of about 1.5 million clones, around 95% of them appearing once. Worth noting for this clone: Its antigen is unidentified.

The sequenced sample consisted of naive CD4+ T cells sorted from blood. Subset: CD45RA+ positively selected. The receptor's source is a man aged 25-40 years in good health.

The CDR3 DNA reads TGTGCCAGCAGATTCCTAGGCAACACCGGGGAGCTGTTTTTT. Encoded protein: CASRFLGNTGELFF. J is TRBJ2-2 and V is TRBV5-4; the D is unclear. CDR1 SGHNT and CDR2 YYREEE come from the germline V gene (reference sequence). This CDR3 contains 14 residues. V lost 5 bases, J lost 2 bases, and 10 bases lay in between.